These T cell receptor beta chains were read from a single sample in a study of shared clonotypes between healthy human individuals. Clones were sequenced by immunoSEQ multiplex PCR, and TCRdb holds only the in-frame ones, with some missing. Counted here are about 2.1 million clones, 80% to 95% occurring once; the ten biggest clones make up under 2%. The sequenced sample consisted of naive CD8+ T cells from PBMCs. The receptors shown here come from a man aged 18 to 30 in good health. Some clones in this sample may be carry-over from other donors' samples. Both conserved end residues are part of each CDR3. The D gene is left open where the match is weak. A clone size is listed for some rows: how often the clone was seen (once, few, many), or a class if it is expanded.

>NA|TRBV27|16|NA|TRBJ2-2
TGTGCCAGCAGTTTAGTTGCGAGATCGAACACCGGGGAGCTGTTTTTT
CASSLVARSNTGELFF
>NA|TRBV7-9|15|NA|TRBJ2-7
TGTGCCAGCAGCCACCCGGGGCGGGGAGACTACGAGCAGTACTTC
CASSHPGRGDYEQYF
>NA|TRBV11-2|13|NA|TRBJ2-3
TGTGCCAGCAGCTTAGTCAAGGAGGATACGCAGTATTTT
CASSLVKEDTQYF
>NA|TRBV11-2|15|NA|TRBJ2-1
TGTGCCAGCAGCCATTCTCCGGGAGAATACAATGAGCAGTTCTTC
CASSHSPGEYNEQFF
>once|TRBV29-1|13|NA|TRBJ2-1
TGCAGCGTTGTAATGGGCCCCACGGATGAGCAGTTCTTC
CSVVMGPTDEQFF
>NA|TRBV19|12|NA|TRBJ2-2
TGTGCCAGCCTAACCCACGGGGGGGAGCTGTTTTTT
CASLTHGGELFF
>NA|TRBV6-6|12|NA|TRBJ2-3
TGTGCCAGCAGTTACATCGATTATACGCAGTATTTT
CASSYIDYTQYF
>few|TRBV9|14|NA|TRBJ1-2
TGTGCCAGCAGCGTAGGACAGACTAACTATGGCTACACCTTC
CASSVGQTNYGYTF
>NA|TRBV7-2|14|TRBD1|TRBJ2-7
TGTGCCAGCAGCTTAAGGGGGCCTGCCTACGAGCAGTACTTC
CASSLRGPAYEQYF
>NA|TRBV5-5|12|NA|TRBJ2-1
TGTGCCAGCAGCTTGGCGTCAGGCGAGCAGTTCTTC
CASSLASGEQFF
>NA|TRBV30|13|NA|TRBJ1-4
TGTGCCTGGAGTCCAACTTTATATGAAAAACTGTTTTTT
CAWSPTLYEKLFF
>NA|TRBV5-1|16|TRBD1|TRBJ1-6
TGCGCCAGCACCTCGGGGGACAGCTCCTATAATTCACCCCTCCACTTT
CASTSGDSSYNSPLHF
>NA|TRBV5-1|13|TRBD1|TRBJ1-2
TGCGCCAGCAGCGAAAACAGGGGGGATGGCTACACCTTC
CASSENRGDGYTF
>NA|TRBV9|13|TRBD1|TRBJ1-1
TGTGCCAGCAGCGTAGGACAGGGGGGTGAAGCTTTCTTT
CASSVGQGGEAFF
>NA|TRBV13|16|TRBD1|TRBJ2-5
TGTGCCAGCAGCCCCACCGGGACAGGGGGTTCAGAGACCCAGTACTTC
CASSPTGTGGSETQYF
>NA|TRBV7-6|14|NA|TRBJ2-4
TGTGCCAGCAGCTTACGCCAGAACTCCCGCATTCAGTACTTC
CASSLRQNSRIQYF
>NA|TRBV19|13|NA|TRBJ2-1
TGTGCCAGTAGTATTACAGGAAATAATGAGCAGTTCTTC
CASSITGNNEQFF
>NA|TRBV11-3|15|TRBD2|TRBJ2-1
TGTGCCAGCAGCCCGCGGACTAGTAGGGCCAATGAGCAGTTCTTC
CASSPRTSRANEQFF
>NA|TRBV4-1|15|NA|TRBJ2-1
TGCGCCAGCAGCTCTCAGACGCGGGCCTACAATGAGCAGTTCTTC
CASSSQTRAYNEQFF
>NA|TRBV6-6|15|TRBD2|TRBJ2-7
TGTGCCAGCAGTTACTTTAGCGGGAGCGTATACGAGCAGTACTTC
CASSYFSGSVYEQYF
>few|TRBV28|13|NA|TRBJ1-5
TGTGCCAGCAGGTTGGGGTCGGGTCAGCCCCAGCATTTT
CASRLGSGQPQHF
>NA|TRBV27|14|NA|TRBJ2-3
TGTGCCAGCAGTTTCCGGACAGACGCGGGTACGCAGTATTTT
CASSFRTDAGTQYF
>NA|TRBV5-5|15|NA|TRBJ1-2
TGTGCCAGCAGCATTGCCCTGACAGCTAACTATGGCTACACCTTC
CASSIALTANYGYTF
>NA|TRBV10-3|16|TRBD2|TRBJ2-7
TGTGCCATCAGTGACACTAGCGGAGGACCGAACTACGAGCAGTACTTC
CAISDTSGGPNYEQYF
>NA|TRBV28|14|NA|TRBJ1-5
TGTGCCAGCACTTTCGGGGACACCTATCAGCCCCAGCATTTT
CASTFGDTYQPQHF
>NA|TRBV5-4|17|TRBD2|TRBJ2-1
TGTGCCAGCAGCTGGGCCTGGCCTAGCGGGTACAACAATGAGCAGTTCTTC
CASSWAWPSGYNNEQFF
>NA|TRBV7-2|16|TRBD2|TRBJ2-5
TGTGCCAGCAGCATCGGACTAGCGGGAGTTGTAGAGACCCAGTACTTC
CASSIGLAGVVETQYF
>NA|TRBV9|15|NA|TRBJ1-2
TGTGCCAGCAGCGTAGGGATGGGGGACTTCCGAGGCTACACCTTC
CASSVGMGDFRGYTF
>NA|TRBV29-1|13|NA|TRBJ2-2
TGCAGCGTTGCTCGGCCGAACACCGGGGAGCTGTTTTTT
CSVARPNTGELFF
>NA|TRBV5-4|15|NA|TRBJ1-1
TGTGCCAGCAGCTTGGGGTGGGGTGCGGACACTGAAGCTTTCTTT
CASSLGWGADTEAFF
>NA|TRBV30|14|TRBD2|TRBJ2-7
TGTGCCTGGACTAGCGGGAGTGTGTTCCACGAGCAGTACTTC
CAWTSGSVFHEQYF
>once|TRBV11-2|14|TRBD2|TRBJ2-7
TGTGCCAGCAGCCCACAGCGGGGGTCTATAGGGCAGTACTTC
CASSPQRGSIGQYF
>NA|TRBV10-3|15|NA|TRBJ1-1
TGTGCCATCAGAGAGGGCCCGGCATTGAACACTGAAGCTTTCTTT
CAIREGPALNTEAFF
>NA|TRBV4-3|16|NA|TRBJ2-5
TGCGCCAGCAGCCAAGGGATGGGGGCGCGACGAGAGACCCAGTACTTC
CASSQGMGARRETQYF
>NA|TRBV2|12|NA|TRBJ1-2
TGTGCCAGCAGAAACGGGGACTATGGCTACACCTTC
CASRNGDYGYTF
>NA|TRBV10-3|14|TRBD1|TRBJ2-5
TGTGCCATCAGGGGGCCGGGACAGCAAGAGACCCAGTACTTC
CAIRGPGQQETQYF
>NA|TRBV7-9|15|NA|TRBJ2-2
TGTGCCAGCAGCTCACGACACACAGCCACCGGGGAGCTGTTTTTT
CASSSRHTATGELFF
>NA|TRBV27|14|NA|TRBJ2-2
TGTGCCAGCACGGGGCAGGACGACACCGGGGAGCTGTTTTTT
CASTGQDDTGELFF
>few|TRBV4-2|15|NA|TRBJ1-1
TGTGCCAGCAGCCAAGACGGGCTTTTGAACACTGAAGCTTTCTTT
CASSQDGLLNTEAFF
>NA|TRBV5-1|14|NA|TRBJ2-1
TGCGCCAGCAGCTTGGGGTGGGGTCTTGATGAGCAGTTCTTC
CASSLGWGLDEQFF
>NA|TRBV29-1|12|NA|TRBJ2-7
TGCAGCGTGGAAGATAACGGCTACGAGCAGTACTTC
CSVEDNGYEQYF
>NA|TRBV9|13|NA|TRBJ1-3
TGTGCCAGCAACGGCGGGGGGAAAAACACCATATATTTT
CASNGGGKNTIYF
>NA|TRBV11-2|17|NA|TRBJ1-1
TGTGCCAGCAGCTTATGGGTGAGACACATCGAGAACACTGAAGCTTTCTTT
CASSLWVRHIENTEAFF
>NA|TRBV28|17|TRBD2|TRBJ2-2
TGTGCCAGCAGGACGATAGCGGGAGGGGCGAACACCGGGGAGCTGTTTTTT
CASRTIAGGANTGELFF
>NA|TRBV9|12|NA|TRBJ1-2
TGTGCCAGCATGAGGCAGAACTATGGCTACACCTTC
CASMRQNYGYTF
>NA|TRBV28|18|TRBD2|TRBJ2-5
TGTGCCAGCAGTTTATCTGGACTAGCGGGAGGGCCGGGGGAGACCCAGTACTTC
CASSLSGLAGGPGETQYF